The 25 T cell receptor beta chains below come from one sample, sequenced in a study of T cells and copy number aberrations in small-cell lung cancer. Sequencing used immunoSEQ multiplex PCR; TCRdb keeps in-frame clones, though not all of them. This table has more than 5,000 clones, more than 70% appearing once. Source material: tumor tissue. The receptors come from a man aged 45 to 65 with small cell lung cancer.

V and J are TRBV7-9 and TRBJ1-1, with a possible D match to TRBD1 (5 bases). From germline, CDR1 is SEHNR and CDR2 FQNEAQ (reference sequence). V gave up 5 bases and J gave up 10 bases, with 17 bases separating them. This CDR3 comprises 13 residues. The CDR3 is CASSLTEGNGAFF. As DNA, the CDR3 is TGTGCCAGCAGCCTTACCGAGGGGAACGGAGCTTTCTTT.

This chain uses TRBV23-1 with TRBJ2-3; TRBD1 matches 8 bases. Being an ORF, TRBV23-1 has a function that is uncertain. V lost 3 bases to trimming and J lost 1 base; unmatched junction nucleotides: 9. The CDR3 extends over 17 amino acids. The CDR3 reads CASSQSMWDRRTDTQYF. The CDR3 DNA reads TGCGCCAGCAGTCAGTCTATGTGGGACAGGCGCACAGATACGCAGTATTTT.

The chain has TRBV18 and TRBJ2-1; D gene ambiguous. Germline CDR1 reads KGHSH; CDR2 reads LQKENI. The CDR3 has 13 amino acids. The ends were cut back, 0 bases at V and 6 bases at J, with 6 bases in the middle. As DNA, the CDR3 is TGTGCCAGCTCACCACCAAACCTCAATGAGCAGTTCTTC. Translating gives CASSPPNLNEQFF.

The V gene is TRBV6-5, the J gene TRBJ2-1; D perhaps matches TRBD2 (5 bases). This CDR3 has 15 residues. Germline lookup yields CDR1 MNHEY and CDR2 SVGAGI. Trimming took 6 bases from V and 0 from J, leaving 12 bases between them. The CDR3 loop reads CASRLGGSSYNEQFF. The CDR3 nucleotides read TGTGCCAGCAGGTTGGGTGGGAGCTCCTACAATGAGCAGTTCTTC.

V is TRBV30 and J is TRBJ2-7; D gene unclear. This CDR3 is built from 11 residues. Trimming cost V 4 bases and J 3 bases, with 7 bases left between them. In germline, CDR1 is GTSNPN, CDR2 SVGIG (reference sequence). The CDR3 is CAWIGVYEQYF. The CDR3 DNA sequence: TGTGCCTGGATCGGCGTCTACGAGCAGTACTTC.

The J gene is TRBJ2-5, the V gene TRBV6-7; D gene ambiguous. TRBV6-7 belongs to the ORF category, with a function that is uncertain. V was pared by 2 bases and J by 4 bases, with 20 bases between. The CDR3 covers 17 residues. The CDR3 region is CASSYPADAHQLETQYF. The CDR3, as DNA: TGTGCCAGCAGTTACCCTGCTGATGCCCACCAGCTAGAGACCCAGTACTTC.

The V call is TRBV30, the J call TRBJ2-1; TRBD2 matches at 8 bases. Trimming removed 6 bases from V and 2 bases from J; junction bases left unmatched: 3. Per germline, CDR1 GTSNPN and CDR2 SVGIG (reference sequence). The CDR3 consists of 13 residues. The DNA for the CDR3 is TGTGCCTGCCCAGCGGGAGCCTACAATGAGCAGTTCTTC. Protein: CACPAGAYNEQFF.

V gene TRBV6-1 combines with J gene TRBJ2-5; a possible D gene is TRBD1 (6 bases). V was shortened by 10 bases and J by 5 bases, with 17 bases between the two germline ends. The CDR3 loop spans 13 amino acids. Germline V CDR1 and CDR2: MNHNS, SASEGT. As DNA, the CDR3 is TGTGCCACCCGGGACATTTTAATTGAGACCCAGTACTTC. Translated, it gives CATRDILIETQYF.

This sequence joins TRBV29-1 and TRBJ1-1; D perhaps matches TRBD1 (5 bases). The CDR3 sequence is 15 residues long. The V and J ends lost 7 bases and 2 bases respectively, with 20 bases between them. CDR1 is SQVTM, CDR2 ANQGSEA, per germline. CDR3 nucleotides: TGCAGCGGGGGGGGGAAGGGCCCCGTCAACACTGAAGCTTTCTTT. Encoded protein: CSGGGKGPVNTEAFF. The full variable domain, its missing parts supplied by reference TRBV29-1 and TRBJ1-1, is SAVISQKPSRDICQRGTSLTIQCQVDSQVTMMFWYRQQPGQSLTLIATANQGSEATYESGFVIDKFPISRPNLTFSTLTVSNMSPEDSSIYLCSGGGKGPVNTEAFFGQGTRLTVV.

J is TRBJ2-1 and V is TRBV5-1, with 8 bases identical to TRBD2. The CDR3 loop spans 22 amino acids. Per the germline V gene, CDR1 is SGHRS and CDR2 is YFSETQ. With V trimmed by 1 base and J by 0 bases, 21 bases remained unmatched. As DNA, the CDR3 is TGCGCCAGCAGCTTGAGACCGACCGCAGGACTAGCTTCGTTATCCTCCTACAATGAGCAGTTCTTC. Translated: CASSLRPTAGLASLSSYNEQFF.

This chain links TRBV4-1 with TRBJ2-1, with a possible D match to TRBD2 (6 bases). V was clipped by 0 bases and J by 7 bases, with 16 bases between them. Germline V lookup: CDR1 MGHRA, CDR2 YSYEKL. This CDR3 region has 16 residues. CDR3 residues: CASSQDSRAGLNEQFF. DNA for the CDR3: TGCGCCAGCAGCCAAGATTCGAGGGCGGGATTGAATGAGCAGTTCTTC.

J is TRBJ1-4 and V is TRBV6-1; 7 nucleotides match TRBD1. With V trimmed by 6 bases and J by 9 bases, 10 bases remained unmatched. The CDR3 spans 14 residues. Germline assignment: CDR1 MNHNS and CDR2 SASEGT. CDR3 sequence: CASRRSGDSQKLFF. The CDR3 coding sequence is TGTGCCAGCAGACGTTCGGGGGACAGTCAAAAACTGTTTTTT.

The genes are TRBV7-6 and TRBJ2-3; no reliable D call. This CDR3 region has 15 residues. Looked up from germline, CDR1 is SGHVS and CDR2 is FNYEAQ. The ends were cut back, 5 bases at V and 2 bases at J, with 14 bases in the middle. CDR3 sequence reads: CASSLGQDLTDTQYF. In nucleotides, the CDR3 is TGTGCCAGCAGCCTAGGGCAAGACCTCACAGATACGCAGTATTTT. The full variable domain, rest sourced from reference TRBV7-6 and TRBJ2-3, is GAGVSQSPRYKVTKRGQDVALRCDPISGHVSLYWYRQALGQGPEFLTYFNYEAQQDKSGLPNDRFSAERPEGSISTLTIQRTEQRDSAMYRCASSLGQDLTDTQYFGPGTRLTVL.

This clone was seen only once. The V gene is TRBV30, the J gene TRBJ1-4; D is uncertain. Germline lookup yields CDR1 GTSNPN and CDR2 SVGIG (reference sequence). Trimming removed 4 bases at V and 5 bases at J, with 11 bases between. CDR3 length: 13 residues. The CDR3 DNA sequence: TGTGCCTGGATTCCAGCTTCGAATGAAAAACTGTTTTTT. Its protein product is CAWIPASNEKLFF.

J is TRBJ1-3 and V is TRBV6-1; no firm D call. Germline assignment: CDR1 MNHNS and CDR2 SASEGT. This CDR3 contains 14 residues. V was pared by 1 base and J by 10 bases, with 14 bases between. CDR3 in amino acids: CASSEVGERGTIYF. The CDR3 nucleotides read TGTGCCAGCAGTGAAGTCGGCGAACGAGGGACCATATATTTT.

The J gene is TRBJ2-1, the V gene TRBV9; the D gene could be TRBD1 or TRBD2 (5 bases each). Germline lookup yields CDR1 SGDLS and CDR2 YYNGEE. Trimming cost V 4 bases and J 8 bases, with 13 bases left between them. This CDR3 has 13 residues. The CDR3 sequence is CASSPDLGDEQFF. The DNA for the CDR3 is TGTGCCAGCAGCCCCGACCTGGGGGATGAGCAGTTCTTC.

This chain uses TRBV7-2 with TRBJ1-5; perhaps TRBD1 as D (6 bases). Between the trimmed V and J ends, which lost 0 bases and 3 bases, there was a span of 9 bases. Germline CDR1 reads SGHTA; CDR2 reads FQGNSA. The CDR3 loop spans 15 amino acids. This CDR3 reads CASSLAGGHNQPQHF. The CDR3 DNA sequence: TGTGCCAGCAGCTTAGCTGGGGGCCACAATCAGCCCCAGCATTTT.

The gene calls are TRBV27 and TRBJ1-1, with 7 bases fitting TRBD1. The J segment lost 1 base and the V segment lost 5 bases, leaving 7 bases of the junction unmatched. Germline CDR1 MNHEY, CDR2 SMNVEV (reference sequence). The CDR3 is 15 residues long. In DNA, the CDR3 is TGTGCCAGCAGTACCCGGACAGGATCGAACACTGAAGCTTTCTTT. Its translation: CASSTRTGSNTEAFF.

The CDR3 DNA is TGTGCCAGCAGCACAAAGGGTCGAAAGACCCAGTACTTC. Its translation is CASSTKGRKTQYF. The V gene is TRBV7-2, the J gene TRBJ2-5, with D unresolved. The CDR3 extends over 13 amino acids. V was clipped by 5 bases and J by 6 bases, with 13 bases between them. Germline values: CDR1 SGHTA, CDR2 FQGNSA. Supplemented by reference TRBV7-2 and TRBJ2-5, the full variable domain reads GAGVSQSPSNKVTEKGKDVELRCDPISGHTALYWYRQSLGQGLEFLIYFQGNSAPDKSGLPSDRFSAERTGGSVSTLTIQRTQQEDSAVYLCASSTKGRKTQYFGPGTRLLVL.

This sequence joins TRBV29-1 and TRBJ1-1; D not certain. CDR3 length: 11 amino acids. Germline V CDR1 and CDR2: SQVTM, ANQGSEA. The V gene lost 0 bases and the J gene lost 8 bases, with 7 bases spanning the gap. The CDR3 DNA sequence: TGCAGCGTTGAAGACAACGGAGAAGCTTTCTTT. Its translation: CSVEDNGEAFF.

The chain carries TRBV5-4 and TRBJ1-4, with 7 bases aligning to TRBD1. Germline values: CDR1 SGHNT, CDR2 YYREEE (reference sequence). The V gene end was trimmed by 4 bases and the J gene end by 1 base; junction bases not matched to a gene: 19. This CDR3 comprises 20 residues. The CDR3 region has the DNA TGTGCCAGCAGCCGACAGCCCCCCAATTCGTGGGACAGAACTAATGAAAAACTGTTTTTT. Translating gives CASSRQPPNSWDRTNEKLFF.

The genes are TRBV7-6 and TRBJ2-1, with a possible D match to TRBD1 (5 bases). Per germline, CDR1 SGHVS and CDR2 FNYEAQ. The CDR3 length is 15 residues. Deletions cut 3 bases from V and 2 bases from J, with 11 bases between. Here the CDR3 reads CASSLGNRPYNEQFF. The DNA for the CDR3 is TGTGCCAGCAGCTTGGGTAACAGGCCCTACAATGAGCAGTTCTTC.

Here the CDR3 reads CATSNPPGGGTYGYTF. CDR3 bases: TGTGCCACCAGCAACCCCCCGGGTGGGGGGACCTATGGCTACACCTTC. V is TRBV15 and J is TRBJ1-2, with a tentative D call TRBD1 (5 bases). V was trimmed by 4 bases and J by 4 bases, leaving 19 bases between them. The CDR3 length is 16 residues. Germline V gene lookup returns CDR1 LNHNV and CDR2 YYDKDF (reference sequence).

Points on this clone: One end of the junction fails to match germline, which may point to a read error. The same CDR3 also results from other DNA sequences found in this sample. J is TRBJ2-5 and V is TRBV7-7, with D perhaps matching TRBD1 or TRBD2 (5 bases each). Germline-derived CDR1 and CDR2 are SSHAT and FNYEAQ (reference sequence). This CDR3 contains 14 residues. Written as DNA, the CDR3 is TGTGCTAGCAGCTTAGAGGGGCTGGGATGGACCCAGTACTTC. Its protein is CASSLEGLGWTQYF. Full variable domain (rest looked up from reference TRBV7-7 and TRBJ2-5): GAGVSQSPRYKVTKRGQDVTLRCDPISSHATLYWYQQALGQGPEFLTYFNYEAQPDKSGLPSDRFSAERPEGSISTLTIQRTEQRDSAMYRCASSLEGLGWTQYFGPGTRLLVL.

CDR3 nucleotide sequence: TGTGCCAGCAGCCCCGACAGCGGGGGGGCCTACGAGCAGTACTTC. Amino acids: CASSPDSGGAYEQYF. V gene TRBV7-2 combines with J gene TRBJ2-7, with 10 bases matching TRBD2. Looked up from germline, CDR1 is SGHTA and CDR2 is FQGNSA. V was pared by 5 bases and J by 2 bases, with 6 bases of the junction left unmatched. The CDR3 runs to 15 residues.